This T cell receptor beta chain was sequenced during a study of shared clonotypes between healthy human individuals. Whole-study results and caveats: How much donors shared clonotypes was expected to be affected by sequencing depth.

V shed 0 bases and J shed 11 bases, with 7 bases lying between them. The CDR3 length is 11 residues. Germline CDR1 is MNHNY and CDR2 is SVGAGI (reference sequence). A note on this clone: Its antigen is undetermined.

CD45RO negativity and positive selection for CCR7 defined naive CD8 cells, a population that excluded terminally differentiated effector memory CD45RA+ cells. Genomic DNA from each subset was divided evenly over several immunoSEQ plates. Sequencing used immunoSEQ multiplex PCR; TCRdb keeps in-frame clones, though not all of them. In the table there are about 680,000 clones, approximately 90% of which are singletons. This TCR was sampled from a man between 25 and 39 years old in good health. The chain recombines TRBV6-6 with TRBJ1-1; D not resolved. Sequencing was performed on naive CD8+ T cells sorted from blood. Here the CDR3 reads CASSYSGEAFF. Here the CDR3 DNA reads TGTGCCAGCAGTTACTCGGGTGAGGCTTTCTTT.